The 16 T cell receptor beta chains in this list originate from one sample, sequenced in a study of spatial heterogeneity in lung cancer (dated by TCRdb to about 2019). The investigation overall reported the following: The tumor nonsynonymous mutation count correlated with the number of expanded intratumoral alpha and beta TCRs.

The sample's time point label, in plain terms: sample taken at primary tumor resection. Library generation was performed with 5' RACE. The sequencer listed for this sample is NextSeq 500. The public reads were reanalyzed by TCRdb: fastp trimming at Q25, MiXCR alignment, in-frame beta chains only. Rows with a matching CDR3 protein are joined into one entry that keeps the most common DNA and genes. This sample lists about 14,000 distinct CDR3 sequences; 5.6% were detected once. Clones ranked in the top ten supply roughly 10% of the sample. No cognate antigen is known for these TCRs. Specimen: lung tumor tissue, collected at surgery. These receptors all stem from a female donor with early-stage non-small cell lung cancer.

This clonotype was recorded many times. The size of this beta chain means little, since it is a stray read in a library made for alpha chains. The chain is built from TRBV7-9 and TRBJ2-3; 8 bases agree with TRBD1. The J segment lost 3 bases and the V segment lost 6 bases, leaving 2 bases of the junction unmatched. The CDR3 is 13 residues long. CDR1 and CDR2 (germline): SEHNR, FQNEAQ (reference sequence). The CDR3 region has the DNA TGTGCCAGCAGAAGGACAGGGACAGATACGCAGTATTTT. This codes for CASRRTGTDTQYF.

This clonotype was detected many times. Being off target in a library aimed at alpha chains, this beta chain has a size of little meaning. V is TRBV20-1 and J is TRBJ2-3; D may be TRBD1 (6 bases). The germline V gene has CDR1 DFQATT and CDR2 SNEGSKA (reference sequence). The CDR3 covers 14 residues. V was clipped by 6 bases and J by 8 bases, with 21 bases between them. The CDR3 DNA reads TGCAGTGCCTTAGAACAGGGAATCGGTGGTACGCAGTATTTT. Translation: CSALEQGIGGTQYF.

This clonotype occurred many times. This beta chain was picked up by a library intended for alpha chains and is off target, so its count carries little meaning. The chain is built from TRBV7-2 and TRBJ2-3; 8 nucleotides match TRBD2. This CDR3 region has 16 residues. Unmatched junction bases numbered 11, after V lost 4 bases and J lost 5 bases. Germline V gene sequence: CDR1 SGHTA, CDR2 FQGNSA. The DNA of the CDR3 is TGTGCCAGCAGCTCCCTCCCCGGGACTAGTGGAGATACGCAGTATTTT. This codes for CASSSLPGTSGDTQYF.

This clonotype was counted a single time. This beta chain appears as a stray read in a library generated for alpha chains; its size is not informative. DNA of the CDR3: TGCGCCAGCAGCTTGGCCTGGCGAGCGGCTAATGAAAAACTGTTTTTT. Amino acid sequence: CASSLAWRAANEKLFF. The chain recombines TRBV5-1 with TRBJ1-4; D not resolved. V lost 0 bases and J 3 bases, leaving 12 bases between the germline ends. The germline V gene encodes CDR1 SGHRS and CDR2 YFSETQ. This CDR3 is built from 16 residues.

This clonotype was counted many times. This beta chain turned up in a library designed for alpha chains; as an off-target read, its abundance says little. The rearrangement uses TRBV7-3 and TRBJ2-1, with 7 bases that match TRBD1. Unmatched junction bases numbered 8, after V lost 5 bases and J lost 4 bases. CDR3 length: 15 amino acids. Germline V gives CDR1 SGHTA, CDR2 FQGTGA. This chain's CDR3 is CASSQGEAPYNEQFF. DNA of the CDR3: TGTGCCAGCAGCCAGGGGGAAGCTCCGTACAATGAGCAGTTCTTC.

This clonotype came up many times. This beta chain turned up in a library designed for alpha chains; as an off-target read, its abundance says little. The J gene is TRBJ1-6, the V gene TRBV20-1; 9 nucleotides line up with TRBD1. From germline, CDR1 is DFQATT and CDR2 SNEGSKA (reference sequence). J lost 9 bases, V lost 6 bases, and 9 bases had no gene match. This CDR3 comprises 14 residues. The CDR3 DNA is TGCAGTGCCCCCACCAGGGACAGGGTTTCACCCCTCCACTTT. It translates to CSAPTRDRVSPLHF.

This clonotype was recorded many times. The library was designed around alpha chains, so this beta chain is a stray read whose abundance carries little weight. The chain combines TRBV5-4 with TRBJ1-2; D call uncertain. Germline loops: CDR1 SGHNT, CDR2 YYREEE (reference sequence). V lost 0 bases, J lost 4 bases, and 13 bases lay in between. CDR3 length: 15 residues. The CDR3 sequence is CASSLGTQIRYGYTF. For the CDR3, the DNA is TGTGCCAGCAGCTTGGGGACTCAAATCCGCTATGGCTACACCTTC.

This clonotype was observed at least ten times. The library was prepared for alpha chains; this beta chain is a stray read, so its frequency means little. The chain couples TRBV2 to TRBJ2-1; 11 bases fit TRBD2. CDR1 is SNHLY, CDR2 FYNNEI, per germline. V gave up 6 bases and J gave up 3 bases; unmatched junction bases: 1. The CDR3 runs to 14 residues. The CDR3, as DNA: TGTGCCAGCAGCGGGACTAGCGGCTACAATGAGCAGTTCTTC. Translation: CASSGTSGYNEQFF.

This clonotype was found many times. Because the library targeted alpha chains, this beta chain is an off-target read whose size means little. The chain has TRBV19 and TRBJ2-1; 8 nucleotides match TRBD2. The CDR3 runs to 14 residues. CDR1 LNHDA and CDR2 SQIVND come from the germline V gene (reference sequence). Unmatched junction bases numbered 6, after V lost 9 bases and J lost 2 bases. DNA of the CDR3: TGTGCCAGCAAAAGCGGGGGTACCTACAATGAGCAGTTCTTC. This codes for CASKSGGTYNEQFF.

At least ten counts were recorded for this clonotype. Since it is a stray read in a library aimed at alpha chains, this beta chain has a size that is not meaningful. The chain employs TRBV7-2 and TRBJ2-6; 8 positions agree with TRBD1. There are 19 residues in the CDR3. Trimming removed 7 bases from V and 1 base from J; junction bases left unmatched: 15. Looked up from germline, CDR1 is SGHTA and CDR2 is FQGNSA. The CDR3, as DNA: TGTGCCAGCACCTTTAGGGGGGCAGGGGGCGCTTCTGGGGCCAACGTCCTGACTTTC. Encoded protein: CASTFRGAGGASGANVLTF.

In its sample, this clonotype was seen many times. This beta chain is an off-target read within a library intended for alpha chains, so its frequency means little. The J gene is TRBJ1-1, the V gene TRBV4-2, with D possibly matching TRBD1 (5 bases). V lost 4 bases and J 4 bases, leaving 16 bases between the germline ends. CDR1 and CDR2 from the germline V gene are LGHNA and YNFKEQ. The CDR3 contains 15 residues. As DNA, the CDR3 is TGTGCCAGCAGCCCTCGGCCAGGGTCGAGCACTGAAGCTTTCTTT. Translating gives CASSPRPGSSTEAFF.

This clonotype was recorded many times. As an off-target read in a library built for alpha chains, this beta chain has a frequency of little significance. This chain uses TRBV12-3 or TRBV12-4 with TRBJ1-1; no clear D gene. The CDR3 length is 14 residues. V lost 3 bases and J lost 0, with 8 bases in between. For the CDR3, the DNA is TGTGCCAGCAGTTTTACAGCCGTGAACACTGAAGCTTTCTTT. The encoded protein is CASSFTAVNTEAFF.

This clonotype is judged medium-sized. Since the library was made to target alpha chains, this beta chain is a stray read and its abundance is not meaningful. The chain carries TRBV19 and TRBJ1-5; tentatively, D is TRBD1 (6 bases). Germline lookup yields CDR1 LNHDA and CDR2 SQIVND (reference sequence). V was shortened by 6 bases and J by 4 bases, with 16 bases between the two germline ends. The CDR3 sequence is 15 residues long. CDR3 bases: TGTGCCAGTAGCGGGGGCCAGGGTGGAAATCAGCCCCAGCATTTT. It specifies CASSGGQGGNQPQHF.

Of note for this clonotype: This beta chain is a stray read from a library made for alpha chains; its abundance is not meaningful. The chain links TRBV23-1 to TRBJ2-3, with D unclear. TRBV23-1 falls under the ORF class, with uncertain function. V lost 0 bases and J 6 bases, leaving 4 bases between the germline ends. The CDR3 is 12 amino acids. This chain's CDR3 is CASSQSGDTQYF. The DNA of the CDR3 is TGCGCCAGCAGTCAATCAGGGGATACGCAGTATTTT.

This clonotype was seen ten or more times. Within a library made for alpha chains, this beta chain is off target, and its count is uninformative. The CDR3 nucleotides are TGTGCCAGCAGCCACCGGACAGGGGGCGATGGCTACACCTTC. Its protein product is CASSHRTGGDGYTF. The chain carries TRBV3-1 and TRBJ1-2, with 11 positions matching TRBD1. Germline CDR1 is LGHDT and CDR2 is YNNKEL (reference sequence). V shed 3 bases, J shed 6 bases, and the junction held 3 bases outside the gene matches. This CDR3 is built from 14 residues.

This clonotype was seen repeatedly, ten times or more. Because this beta chain is a stray read in a library intended to capture alpha chains, its abundance should not be given much weight. J is TRBJ2-1 and V is TRBV7-8, with D perhaps matching TRBD1 or TRBD2 (5 bases each). With 6 bases removed from V and 6 bases from J, the gap between germline ends came to 15 bases. Per the germline V gene, CDR1 is SGHVS and CDR2 is FQNEAQ. The CDR3 totals 14 residues. CDR3 sequence: CASRREGRVNEQFF. The CDR3 bases are TGTGCCAGCAGACGAGAGGGGCGGGTCAATGAGCAGTTCTTC.